This T cell receptor beta chain derives from a study of blood T cell repertoires in COVID-19. As processed by the authors: Quantification of nucleated cells was approximated via reference gene primer amplification. Repertoires were generated with immunoSEQ multiplex PCR, while TCRdb's copy carries only in-frame clones and drops some. Clonal size and the V and J genes are those of that table, whereas D and trimming came from the DNA. The sample has roughly 500,000 clones, roughly 88% seen once. Per germline, CDR1 SEHNR and CDR2 FQNEAQ (reference sequence). Trimming removed 3 bases at V and 7 bases at J, with 12 bases between. This CDR3 is built from 14 residues.

The clonotype comes from a woman in her forties who had recovered from COVID-19. V is TRBV7-9 and J is TRBJ1-4; D is unresolved. The material sequenced was PBMCs or T cells enriched from blood (not recorded which). The CDR3 nucleotides are TGTGCCAGCAGCTTGTGGGAGAGGCGTGAAAAACTGTTTTTT. It is translated as CASSLWERREKLFF.